The next 27 T cell receptor beta chains were all read from a single sample in a study of blood T cell repertoires in COVID-19. TCRdb keeps only in-frame clones here, not all; method: immunoSEQ multiplex PCR. The sample shows approximately 180,000 clones, around 85% of them seen only once. Specimen: PBMCs or T cells enriched from blood (not recorded which). Receptors were obtained from a man aged 40-49 years who had recovered from COVID-19.

This sequence joins TRBV11-2 and TRBJ2-3, with TRBD2 matching 8 bases. CDR3 length: 16 amino acids. Germline V lookup: CDR1 SGHAT, CDR2 FQNNGV. With V trimmed by 3 bases and J by 4 bases, 9 bases remained unmatched. CDR3 amino acids: CASSLVAGGLSDTQYF. For the CDR3, the DNA is TGTGCCAGCAGCTTGGTGGCGGGAGGCTTGTCAGATACGCAGTATTTT.

The chain carries TRBV5-1 and TRBJ2-2; tentative D call: TRBD1 (6 bases). The CDR3 sequence is 15 residues long. V was shortened by 5 bases and J by 3 bases, with 14 bases between the two germline ends. From germline, CDR1 is SGHRS and CDR2 YFSETQ. DNA of the CDR3: TGCGCCAGCAGAACGAAGGCAGGGGACACCGGGGAGCTGTTTTTT. It yields the protein CASRTKAGDTGELFF.

The count of this clone is one. The gene calls are TRBV6-5 and TRBJ1-2, with unresolved D. CDR3 length: 13 amino acids. Between the trimmed V and J ends, which lost 2 bases and 10 bases, there was a span of 14 bases. Germline loops: CDR1 MNHEY, CDR2 SVGAGI. The CDR3, as DNA: TGTGCCAGCAGTTACGGAGGGATGGCCGACTACACCTTC. Translated, it gives CASSYGGMADYTF.

This rearrangement joins TRBV5-4 to TRBJ2-7, with 8 bases aligning to TRBD2. The germline V gene encodes CDR1 SGHNT and CDR2 YYREEE (reference sequence). This CDR3 is built from 15 residues. Trimming cost V 3 bases and J 5 bases; bases outside gene matches: 10. CDR3 coding DNA: TGTGCCAGCAGCTGGGGGGTTAGCGGGACGGACGAGCAGTACTTC. It yields the protein CASSWGVSGTDEQYF.

This chain connects TRBV11-3 to TRBJ2-7, with TRBD2 matching over 10 bases. V was pared by 1 base and J by 6 bases, with 6 bases of the junction left unmatched. Germline V CDR1 and CDR2: SGHNT, YENEEA. This CDR3 spans 15 amino acids. The CDR3 nucleotides are TGTGCCAGCAGCTTAGGTACTAGCGGGATTGCCGAGCAGTACTTC. Translating it yields CASSLGTSGIAEQYF.

The V and J genes are TRBV5-6 and TRBJ1-1, with 9 positions matching TRBD1. The CDR3 is made up of 18 amino acids. Germline values: CDR1 SGHDT, CDR2 YYEEEE. The V and J ends lost 4 bases and 4 bases, in that order; junction bases with no gene match: 17. The CDR3, as DNA: TGTGCCAGCAGCACAGCCTACAGGGGGCTGGATGGTAGCACTGAAGCTTTCTTT. As protein: CASSTAYRGLDGSTEAFF.

V and J are TRBV7-9 and TRBJ1-1; TRBD1 matches 7 bases. The CDR3 contains 14 residues. V shed 5 bases and J 1 base; nucleotides not matched to a gene: 4. Per the germline V gene, CDR1 is SEHNR and CDR2 is FQNEAQ (reference sequence). CDR3 protein: CASSRRQGNTEAFF. CDR3 DNA: TGTGCCAGCAGCCGGCGACAGGGGAACACTGAAGCTTTCTTT.

The chain couples TRBV27 to TRBJ1-1, with D hard to call. CDR1 and CDR2 from the germline V gene are MNHEY and SMNVEV (reference sequence). V dropped 10 bases and J dropped 2 bases, with 14 bases sitting between them. This CDR3 has 13 amino acids. The CDR3 DNA reads as TGTGCCACCTCCCTAGCCGGTAACACTGAAGCTTTCTTT. This gives the protein CATSLAGNTEAFF.

The chain carries TRBV24-1 and TRBJ2-1; D not resolved. CDR1 is KGHDR and CDR2 is SFDVKD in the germline V gene. The ends were cut back, 2 bases at V and 0 bases at J, with 7 bases in the middle. This CDR3 is built from 15 residues. The CDR3 DNA reads TGTGCCACCAGTGATTCGCGTTACTCCTACAATGAGCAGTTCTTC. Residues: CATSDSRYSYNEQFF.

The V call is TRBV28, the J call TRBJ1-6, with TRBD1 as a possible D gene (5 bases). CDR3 size: 13 residues. Per the germline V gene, CDR1 is MDHEN and CDR2 is SYDVKM. With 11 bases removed from V and 5 bases from J, the gap between germline ends came to 13 bases. The CDR3: CAGMHRHNSPLHF. As DNA, the CDR3 is TGTGCCGGAATGCACAGGCATAATTCACCCCTCCACTTT.

The chain employs TRBV19 and TRBJ2-5; 9 bases align to TRBD2. Trimming took 5 bases from V and 4 from J; bases not matched to a gene: 26. Germline V gene data show CDR1 as LNHDA and CDR2 as SQIVND (reference sequence). The CDR3 is 21 amino acids. CDR3 sequence (DNA): TGTGCCAGTAGTTCTCATAAAGGACGGCTAGTAGCGGGAGAGGTATCAGAGACCCAGTACTTC. Its protein is CASSSHKGRLVAGEVSETQYF.

This clone showed up just once. V usage is TRBV9 and J usage is TRBJ2-3, with a possible D match to TRBD2 (6 bases). The V end was cut by 3 bases, the J end by 8 bases, with 16 bases between. CDR1 and CDR2 (germline): SGDLS, YYNGEE. The CDR3 runs 14 residues. The CDR3 sequence is CASSAGLPGSTQYF. In DNA, the CDR3 is TGTGCCAGCAGCGCCGGACTACCAGGGAGTACGCAGTATTTT.

The chain recombines TRBV29-1 with TRBJ1-6, with a possible D match to TRBD1 (6 bases). Trimming shortened V by 4 bases and J by 5 bases, and 9 bases separated the two germline ends. CDR3 length equals 13 residues. The germline V gene has CDR1 SQVTM and CDR2 ANQGSEA. The CDR3 protein is CSVARDNNSPLHF. DNA for the CDR3: TGCAGCGTTGCCCGGGACAATAATTCACCCCTCCACTTT.

The rearrangement joins TRBV12-3 or TRBV12-4 to TRBJ1-2; D is perhaps TRBD1 (5 bases). Trimming stripped 5 bases from V and 8 bases from J, with 12 bases between. The CDR3 is 12 residues long. The CDR3 reads CASSAGGDGYTF. The CDR3 DNA is TGTGCCAGCAGTGCGGGGGGGGACGGCTACACCTTC.

On this clone itself: A read error may produce the germline difference seen at one junction end. This chain links TRBV7-9 with TRBJ1-3; D gene ambiguous. Germline CDR1 and CDR2: SEHNR and FQNEAQ (reference sequence). The CDR3 runs to 16 residues. The CDR3 DNA reads TGTGCCAGCAGCCTAGCGCTTGGGCGAATTGGAAACACCATATATTTT. Its protein is CASSLALGRIGNTIYF.

CDR3 sequence: CASSLIAGGYGYTF. CDR3 coding DNA: TGTGCCAGCAGCTTAATTGCAGGGGGCTATGGCTACACCTTC. The chain couples TRBV11-2 to TRBJ1-2, with 7 positions matching TRBD1. The CDR3 runs to 14 residues. With 2 bases clipped from V and 4 bases from J, the junction kept 4 bases outside the gene matches. CDR1 is SGHAT and CDR2 is FQNNGV in the germline V gene. The full variable domain, completed using reference TRBV11-2 and TRBJ1-2, is EAGVAQSPRYKIIEKRQSVAFWCNPISGHATLYWYQQILGQGPKLLIQFQNNGVVDDSQLPKDRFSAERLKGVDSTLKIQPAKLEDSAVYLCASSLIAGGYGYTFGSGTRLTVV.

The chain links TRBV19 to TRBJ1-4; D remains unclear. Germline-derived CDR1 and CDR2 are LNHDA and SQIVND (reference sequence). The CDR3 extends over 11 amino acids. V lost 6 bases to trimming and J lost 4 bases, with 3 bases between them. The CDR3 loop is CASSRNEKLFF. Here the CDR3 DNA reads TGTGCCAGTAGCCGTAATGAAAAACTGTTTTTT.

The chain combines TRBV27 with TRBJ2-7, with 9 bases aligning to TRBD1. Germline values: CDR1 MNHEY, CDR2 SMNVEV (reference sequence). The CDR3 runs to 15 residues. The V gene end was trimmed by 2 bases and the J gene end by 5 bases; junction bases not matched to a gene: 7. The CDR3 DNA follows: TGTGCCAGCAGTTTACAGGGGACAGGGTACCACGAGCAGTACTTC. The encoded protein is CASSLQGTGYHEQYF.

The rearrangement joins TRBV27 to TRBJ2-7, with unresolved D. Deletions cut 6 bases from V and 3 bases from J, with 12 bases between. CDR1 is MNHEY, CDR2 SMNVEV, per germline (reference sequence). The CDR3 contains 13 residues. The CDR3 spells CASRPPAGYEQYF. The CDR3 coding sequence is TGTGCCAGCAGACCCCCCGCCGGCTACGAGCAGTACTTC.

This sequence joins TRBV3-1 (or the pseudogene TRBV3-2) and TRBJ2-1, with 11 bases lining up with TRBD2. The CDR3 spans 16 residues. The trim removed 4 bases at V and 4 bases at J, leaving 6 bases unmatched. The germline CDR1 and CDR2 sequences are LGHDT and YNNKEL (reference sequence). For the CDR3, the DNA is TGTGCCAGCAGCCCGCAGGGACTAGCGGAGTACAATGAGCAGTTCTTC. This translates into CASSPQGLAEYNEQFF.

The chain has TRBV28 and TRBJ2-1; TRBD1 matches 8 bases. The CDR3 totals 18 residues. After removal of 7 bases from V and 2 bases from J, the junction contained 16 bases not matched to a gene. Germline CDR1 and CDR2: MDHEN and SYDVKM. In DNA form, the CDR3 reads TGTGCCAGCAACCCGACCTGGACAGGGTCAACCCCCTACAATGAGCAGTTCTTC. Translation gives CASNPTWTGSTPYNEQFF. The complete variable domain, with remaining parts taken from reference TRBV28 and TRBJ2-1, reads DVKVTQSSRYLVKRTGEKVFLECVQDMDHENMFWYRQDPGLGLRLIYFSYDVKMKEKGDIPEGYSVSREKKERFSLILESASTNQTSMYLCASNPTWTGSTPYNEQFFGPGTRLTVL.

The rearrangement joins TRBV15 to TRBJ2-3, with D unclear. V lost 0 bases and J lost 3, with 7 bases in between. Per the germline V gene, CDR1 is LNHNV and CDR2 is YYDKDF (reference sequence). The CDR3 is made up of 14 amino acids. CDR3 nucleotides: TGTGCCACCAGCAGAGATACAGAGACAGATACGCAGTATTTT. It encodes CATSRDTETDTQYF.

The chain uses TRBV18 and TRBJ1-2, with D unclear. This CDR3 is 16 amino acids long. Per germline, CDR1 KGHSH and CDR2 LQKENI. Trimming removed 4 bases at V and 3 bases at J, with 18 bases between. The DNA for the CDR3 is TGTGCCAGCTCACTGACTCTTTTGGGAGCGGACTATGGCTACACCTTC. It is translated as CASSLTLLGADYGYTF.

V and J are TRBV13 and TRBJ2-7; 11 positions match TRBD1. Germline CDR1 and CDR2: PRHDT and FYEKMQ (reference sequence). The CDR3 runs 17 residues. V shed 5 bases and J 2 bases; nucleotides not matched to a gene: 11. The CDR3 DNA follows: TGTGCCAGCAGCCCAGGTGGGACAGGGGGAGTTACCTACGAGCAGTACTTC. It codes for CASSPGGTGGVTYEQYF.

V gene TRBV28 combines with J gene TRBJ2-7; 14 bases line up with TRBD2. The CDR3 consists of 16 residues. Germline loops: CDR1 MDHEN, CDR2 SYDVKM. J lost 0 bases, V lost 6 bases, and 4 bases had no gene match. CDR3 in amino acids: CASSRLAGGPSYEQYF. In nucleotides, the CDR3 is TGTGCCAGCAGCCGACTAGCGGGAGGGCCCTCCTACGAGCAGTACTTC. The variable domain in full, with the rest retrieved from reference TRBV28 and TRBJ2-7, is DVKVTQSSRYLVKRTGEKVFLECVQDMDHENMFWYRQDPGLGLRLIYFSYDVKMKEKGDIPEGYSVSREKKERFSLILESASTNQTSMYLCASSRLAGGPSYEQYFGPGTRLTVT.

The chain links TRBV7-9 to TRBJ1-1; TRBD1 might be the D (6 bases). The length of the CDR3 is 15 residues. Trimming shortened V by 5 bases and J by 5 bases, and 18 bases separated the two germline ends. The germline V gene has CDR1 SEHNR and CDR2 FQNEAQ (reference sequence). The CDR3 loop is CASSPYAGGETEAFF. For the CDR3, the DNA is TGTGCCAGCAGCCCTTACGCGGGGGGCGAAACTGAAGCTTTCTTT.

The V call is TRBV11-2, the J call TRBJ1-4; maybe TRBD1 (6 bases). Germline V gene lookup returns CDR1 SGHAT and CDR2 FQNNGV. Trimming took 5 bases from V and 0 from J, leaving 13 bases between them. The CDR3 is made up of 16 amino acids. This CDR3 is CASSRGGFATNEKLFF. Here the CDR3 DNA reads TGTGCCAGCAGCCGAGGGGGATTTGCAACTAATGAAAAACTGTTTTTT.